This note documents a single T cell receptor (beta chain) sequence. Its recognized antigen is unknown. Base-call qualities are not available, and no considerably larger clone is one nucleotide away. The entry originates in a study of CD8 T cells in Susac syndrome (dated by TCRdb to between 2019 and 2020). With respect to the entire study: Among the sequenced Susac syndrome patients, about six had clinically active disease and roughly 8 were in clinical remission. At blood withdrawal, Susac syndrome patients were either therapy-naive, taking corticosteroids (in some cases with IVIg as well), or taking IVIg alone. The study used repertoire sequencing to test whether antigen drove CD8+ T cell activation and differentiation in Susac syndrome.

Study-wide findings and limitations: The number of individuals in the TCR sequencing and HLA analysis was acknowledged as relatively small. The CD4+ T cell repertoire of patients with Susac syndrome showed no detectable clonal expansion.

High-throughput TCR beta sequencing profiled peripheral blood CD8+ and CD4+ T cells from healthy donors, Susac syndrome patients and multiple sclerosis patients. The Susac syndrome patients fulfilled recently defined diagnostic criteria for either definite or probable disease. Bulk CD8+ and CD4+ T cells were purified by magnetic negative isolation, whereas CD8+ TEMRA cells were enriched by FACS. Blood was collected in EDTA tubes and processed within 24 hours, with PBMCs isolated through density gradient centrifugation. PBMCs intended for TCR sequencing were frozen in liquid nitrogen and were later thawed in a 37 degrees C water bath. Purity of sorted or isolated CD4+, CD8+ and CD8+ TEMRA cells was at least 90%. RNA was extracted using the RNeasy kit, and roughly 0.5 to 1 microgram was reverse transcribed with random hexamers. TCR beta CDR3 regions were amplified with the immunoSEQ multiplex PCR assay covering 54 Vbeta and 13 Jbeta segments. PCR amplification bias was corrected using a synthetic template baseline for primer optimization and computational correction. Under the source paper's analysis protocol: Reads were assigned to V, D and J genes according to IMGT and analyzed in immunoSEQ Analyzer, with only productive sequences retained. To calculate clonality, Shannon entropy was normalized by log2 of the number of productive unique sequences and then subtracted from one. Public and private clones were assessed among the 100 most prevalent clones of each patient and control. Clones were defined as Susac-specific when absent from the healthy and MS cohorts, from about a thousand published viral clones and from other ImmuneACCESS disease sequences. The public reads were reanalyzed by TCRdb: fastp trimming at Q25, MiXCR alignment, in-frame beta chains only. Rows with a matching CDR3 protein are joined into one entry that keeps the most common DNA and genes. TCRdb, rather than the study authors, made the V and J calls. For this sample the table gives a few hundred thousand distinct CDR3 sequences, of which 94% were detected only once. Around 0.15% of the sample goes to the ten largest clones.

V is pruned by 5 bases and J by 3 bases, leaving 4 bases of the junction without a gene match. The CDR3 has 14 amino acids, counting the end cysteine and phenylalanine. Of the read, only the CDR3 DNA is kept; its 42 bases are in frame from base 1. The CDR1 and CDR2 encoded by the germline V gene (reference sequence) are LNHDA and SQIVND. The sample comprised CD4+ T cells from PBMCs. The chain was built from TRBV19 and TRBJ1-2, with 9 junctional bases fitting TRBD1. This clonotype was obtained from a human donor with Susac syndrome. The nucleotides are TGTGCCAGTAGTGTCCGGGACAGGGACTATGGCTACACCTTC. Translated, this is CASSVRDRDYGYTF. Reference TRBV19 and TRBJ1-2 genes cover what lies past the CDR3, so the full variable domain is DGGITQSPKYLFRKEGQNVTLSCEQNLNHDAMYWYRQDPGQGLRLIYYSQIVNDFQKGDIAEGYSVSREKKESFPLTVTSAQKNPTAFYLCASSVRDRDYGYTFGSGTRLTVV.